This TCR beta chain was sequenced in a study of CD8+ T cells in alopecia areata. As for the study in general: The drug, oral tofacitinib, was given to treated patients at 5 to 10 mg twice daily. The percentage of affected scalp area served as the score of severity for treated patients.

Study-level points and caveats: Normal-skin resident alphabeta T cells also appear among scalp sample sequences.

Extracted RNA was reverse transcribed into cDNA, the sequencing template. The method was immunoSEQ multiplex PCR; TCRdb's version includes in-frame clones alone and lacks a portion of them. This repertoire shows 100,000 to 130,000 clones, roughly 84% found once; its top ten account for around 25%. As concerns this clone: The antigen remains unidentified.

Treatment in this sample: oral pan-JAK inhibitor, 5-10 mg twice daily. The CDR3 runs 15 residues. Trimming removed 2 bases from V and 5 bases from J; junction bases left unmatched: 6. Germline-derived CDR1 and CDR2 are SGHDT and YYEEEE. The J gene is TRBJ2-7, the V gene TRBV5-6; 11 nucleotides match TRBD2. The TCR sequence derives from a human donor with alopecia areata. Sequenced material: CD8+ T cells sorted from blood, taken at week 24, from a patient treated with tofacitinib. CDR3 in amino acids: CASSFAGLADNEQYF. CDR3 sequence (DNA): TGTGCCAGCAGCTTCGCGGGACTAGCGGACAACGAGCAGTACTTC.